These 30 T cell receptor beta chains were all obtained from the same sample, sequenced in a study of T cells after somatic rescue of genetic block. Assay used: immunoSEQ multiplex PCR; TCRdb lists only in-frame clones, some missing. The sample shows more than 70,000 clones, 80% to 90% of them seen only once. Sequenced sample: peripheral blood mononuclear cells (PBMCs). The origin of the receptors is a woman between 18 and 30 years old.

The genes are TRBV19 and TRBJ2-1; 7 nucleotides agree with TRBD2. The ends lost 5 bases at V and 12 bases at J; junction bases unmatched: 10. The CDR3 covers 13 residues. Per germline, CDR1 LNHDA and CDR2 SQIVND (reference sequence). In DNA, the CDR3 is TGTGCCAGTAGTTTGGCGGGAGACGTGGGGCAGTTCTTC. Translated, it gives CASSLAGDVGQFF.

This rearrangement joins TRBV2 to TRBJ2-3; 9 bases align to TRBD2. The CDR3 consists of 16 residues. With 6 bases clipped from V and 3 bases from J, the junction kept 10 bases outside the gene matches. Germline CDR1 is SNHLY and CDR2 is FYNNEI. The CDR3 region is CASRKRGAVGTDTQYF. DNA for the CDR3: TGTGCCAGCAGGAAGCGGGGGGCAGTGGGTACAGATACGCAGTATTTT.

The rearrangement links TRBV10-3 to TRBJ1-5; possibly TRBD1 for D (5 bases). The CDR3 runs to 14 residues. Germline CDR1 and CDR2: ENHRY and SYGVKD. Between the trimmed V and J ends, which lost 2 bases and 1 base, there was a span of 6 bases. The CDR3 DNA reads TGTGCCATCAGTGAGGGGGGAAGCAATCAGCCCCAGCATTTT. Translated, it gives CAISEGGSNQPQHF.

CDR3 residues: CASSVEFGGSGNTIYF. The CDR3 DNA reads as TGTGCCAGCAGCGTAGAGTTCGGGGGCTCTGGAAACACCATATATTTT. The chain has TRBV9 and TRBJ1-3; weak D call: TRBD1 (5 bases). V lost 0 bases to trimming and J lost 0 bases, with 10 bases between them. The V gene's germline CDR1 is SGDLS and CDR2 YYNGEE. CDR3 length equals 16 residues.

The V call is TRBV5-4, the J call TRBJ2-5; maybe TRBD2 (5 bases). This CDR3 contains 16 residues. V dropped 0 bases and J dropped 9 bases, with 21 bases sitting between them. Looked up from germline, CDR1 is SGHNT and CDR2 is YYREEE (reference sequence). DNA for the CDR3: TGTGCCAGCAGCTTGGTTGCTAGTTCCCCCCTCGGGGCCCAGTACTTC. It yields the protein CASSLVASSPLGAQYF.

The CDR3 DNA sequence: TGTGCCAGCCTCCTTGGTGGGGATTCACCCCTCCACTTT. Its translation is CASLLGGDSPLHF. The chain employs TRBV6-1 and TRBJ1-6; the D is unclear. V was cut by 8 bases and J by 8 bases, with 13 bases left in between. In germline, CDR1 is MNHNS, CDR2 SASEGT. The CDR3 covers 13 residues.

The chain combines TRBV28 with TRBJ2-2, with D unresolved. CDR1 MDHEN and CDR2 SYDVKM come from the germline V gene. The CDR3 is made up of 12 amino acids. V dropped 3 bases and J dropped 8 bases, with 7 bases sitting between them. The CDR3 here is CASSLVGGELFF. The CDR3 DNA reads TGTGCCAGCAGTTTGGTGGGGGGGGAGCTGTTTTTT.

Here the CDR3 reads CASSPTNGEQYF. CDR3 DNA: TGTGCCAGCAGTCCCACTAATGGGGAGCAGTACTTC. The chain uses TRBV27 and TRBJ2-7; no firm D call. The CDR3 is 12 amino acids. CDR1 is MNHEY, CDR2 SMNVEV, per germline (reference sequence). The V end was cut by 5 bases, the J end by 7 bases, with 12 bases between.

V is TRBV30 and J is TRBJ2-4; tentative D call: TRBD2 (5 bases). The CDR3 is 13 residues long. Germline values: CDR1 GTSNPN, CDR2 SVGIG (reference sequence). The V end was cut by 2 bases, the J end by 3 bases, with 8 bases between. The CDR3 spells CAWSSGGKNIQYF. The DNA of the CDR3 is TGTGCCTGGAGTAGCGGCGGCAAAAACATTCAGTACTTC.

The chain couples TRBV27 to TRBJ2-7; TRBD1 matches at 9 bases. The trim removed 5 bases at V and 6 bases at J, leaving 14 bases unmatched. The CDR3 sequence is 16 residues long. CDR1 and CDR2 from the germline V gene are MNHEY and SMNVEV (reference sequence). The CDR3 DNA reads TGTGCCAGCAGTCCCGGACCGGGACAGGGTCGCCTCGAGCAGTACTTC. It translates to CASSPGPGQGRLEQYF.

The chain joins TRBV10-1 to TRBJ1-1, with D unresolved. This CDR3 has 13 residues. The germline V gene has CDR1 WNHNN and CDR2 SYGVQD (reference sequence). Trimming removed 0 bases at V and 9 bases at J, with 11 bases between. CDR3 nucleotides: TGCGCCAGCAGTGAGTCCGGCAGGAGGCAAGCTTTCTTT. It encodes CASSESGRRQAFF.

This chain joins TRBV11-2 and TRBJ2-3, with D tentatively TRBD1 (6 bases). This CDR3 comprises 16 residues. Trimming removed 6 bases from V and 2 bases from J, with 18 bases in between. CDR1 and CDR2 from the germline V gene are SGHAT and FQNNGV. The CDR3 sequence is CASSPRGGRYTDTQYF. The CDR3 DNA reads TGTGCCAGCAGTCCGAGAGGGGGACGGTACACAGATACGCAGTATTTT. Looking up the rest from reference TRBV11-2 and TRBJ2-3 gives the full variable domain: EAGVAQSPRYKIIEKRQSVAFWCNPISGHATLYWYQQILGQGPKLLIQFQNNGVVDDSQLPKDRFSAERLKGVDSTLKIQPAKLEDSAVYLCASSPRGGRYTDTQYFGPGTRLTVL.

The chain is built from TRBV6-6 and TRBJ2-5, with D tentatively TRBD1 or TRBD2 (6 bases each). The CDR3 covers 13 residues. The germline V gene encodes CDR1 MNHNY and CDR2 SVGAGI (reference sequence). V was cut by 4 bases and J by 5 bases, with 11 bases left in between. This CDR3 reads CASSSTGRETQYF. In DNA form, the CDR3 reads TGTGCCAGCAGTTCCACAGGGAGGGAGACCCAGTACTTC.

V is TRBV5-5 and J is TRBJ1-5; TRBD1 might be the D (5 bases). The CDR3 is 16 amino acids. Germline V lookup: CDR1 SGHKS, CDR2 YYEKEE (reference sequence). The V end was cut by 4 bases, the J end by 9 bases, with 23 bases between. CDR3 sequence: CASSKHRDGGRLPQHF. The CDR3 DNA follows: TGTGCCAGCAGCAAGCACCGGGACGGAGGGCGGTTGCCCCAGCATTTT.

The chain has TRBV18 and TRBJ1-1; 8 bases match TRBD1. The CDR3 is made up of 15 amino acids. Germline lookup yields CDR1 KGHSH and CDR2 LQKENI. The J segment lost 1 base and the V segment lost 3 bases, leaving 4 bases of the junction unmatched. The DNA for the CDR3 is TGTGCCAGCTCACCCCTGGACAGGGCGAACACTGAAGCTTTCTTT. It translates to CASSPLDRANTEAFF. Based on the CDR3 plus reference TRBV18 and TRBJ1-1, the full variable domain is NAGVMQNPRHLVRRRGQEARLRCSPMKGHSHVYWYRQLPEEGLKFMVYLQKENIIDESGMPKERFSAEFPKEGPSILRIQQVVRGDSAAYFCASSPLDRANTEAFFGQGTRLTVV.

The genes are TRBV7-8 and TRBJ2-1; D perhaps matches TRBD2 (5 bases). CDR1 and CDR2 from the germline V gene are SGHVS and FQNEAQ. CDR3 length: 16 amino acids. Between the trimmed V and J ends, which lost 4 bases and 5 bases, there was a span of 18 bases. The CDR3 region has the DNA TGTGCCAGCAGCTCCCGATCGTACGGGAATGACAATGAGCAGTTCTTC. Protein sequence: CASSSRSYGNDNEQFF.

This clone came up once. The chain combines TRBV7-9 with TRBJ2-3; D possibly uses TRBD1 or TRBD2 (5 bases each). V was clipped by 1 base and J by 2 bases, with 16 bases between them. This CDR3 comprises 17 residues. Per the germline V gene, CDR1 is SEHNR and CDR2 is FQNEAQ (reference sequence). CDR3 sequence (DNA): TGTGCCAGCAGCTTAGAGCTGGGACGCAAGATCACAGATACGCAGTATTTT. Its translation is CASSLELGRKITDTQYF.

The chain joins TRBV7-9 to TRBJ1-2; a weak D match, TRBD1 (5 bases). CDR1 and CDR2 from the germline V gene are SEHNR and FQNEAQ (reference sequence). V was clipped by 5 bases and J by 1 base, with 20 bases between them. The CDR3 sequence is 17 residues long. This CDR3 reads CASSGAFWTPLNYGYTF. CDR3 bases: TGTGCCAGCAGCGGGGCCTTCTGGACCCCCCTTAACTATGGCTACACCTTC.

The chain carries TRBV6-6 and TRBJ2-7; D unresolved. V was trimmed by 2 bases and J by 0 bases, leaving 14 bases between them. The germline gives CDR1 MNHNY, CDR2 SVGAGI (reference sequence). The CDR3 covers 16 residues. The CDR3 sequence: CASSYGGTASSYEQYF. The DNA of the CDR3 is TGTGCCAGCAGTTACGGTGGCACAGCTAGCTCCTACGAGCAGTACTTC.

This sequence joins TRBV19 and TRBJ1-1, with TRBD1 as a possible D gene (6 bases). The germline V gene encodes CDR1 LNHDA and CDR2 SQIVND (reference sequence). The CDR3 loop spans 13 amino acids. V was pared by 5 bases and J by 3 bases, with 10 bases between. The chain's CDR3 is CASSDNRDTEAFF. DNA of the CDR3: TGTGCCAGTAGTGACAACAGGGACACTGAAGCTTTCTTT.

The count of this clone is one. V and J are TRBV10-3 and TRBJ1-1, with TRBD1 matching 7 bases. Germline trimming cut 5 bases from V and 4 bases from J; bases unmatched to any gene: 4. Germline V gene lookup returns CDR1 ENHRY and CDR2 SYGVKD. The CDR3 is 13 residues long. The CDR3 DNA sequence: TGTGCCATCAGTACAGGGGAGAGCACTGAAGCTTTCTTT. It translates to CAISTGESTEAFF.

V and J are TRBV7-6 and TRBJ2-7, with 13 positions matching TRBD2. The CDR3 is made up of 15 amino acids. Germline lookup yields CDR1 SGHVS and CDR2 FNYEAQ. The V segment lost 5 bases and the J segment 4 bases; nucleotides outside the gene matches: 5. For the CDR3, the DNA is TGTGCCAGCAGCCCTGGACTAGCGGGAGTTTACGAGCAGTACTTC. Protein: CASSPGLAGVYEQYF.

Turning to this clone: Sequence at one end of the junction differs from germline and may be a read error. V is TRBV27 and J is TRBJ2-7, with 12 nucleotides matching TRBD2. This CDR3 comprises 15 residues. Germline values: CDR1 MNHEY, CDR2 SMNVEV (reference sequence). CDR3 loop: CASSLTSGGFYEQYF. The CDR3 nucleotides read TGTGCCAGTAGTTTGACTAGCGGGGGTTTCTACGAGCAGTACTTC.

The V and J genes are TRBV6-6 and TRBJ1-3; TRBD1 is a possible D gene (5 bases). V gave up 7 bases and J gave up 7 bases, with 8 bases separating them. This CDR3 region has 11 residues. Looked up from germline, CDR1 is MNHNY and CDR2 is SVGAGI (reference sequence). The CDR3 sequence: CASTPGNTIYF. The CDR3 nucleotides are TGTGCCAGCACTCCAGGGAACACCATATATTTT.

The CDR3 bases are TGCGCCAGCCAGCCTTTAAAGGATACAAGGGAAGAGACCCAGTACTTC. It specifies CASQPLKDTREETQYF. V and J are TRBV5-1 and TRBJ2-5, with D unclear. Germline lookup yields CDR1 SGHRS and CDR2 YFSETQ. Trimming removed 7 bases from V and 3 bases from J, with 22 bases in between. The CDR3 is 16 residues long.

V usage is TRBV10-3 and J usage is TRBJ2-1; possibly TRBD2 for D (7 bases). This CDR3 has 17 amino acids. Trimming left V 6 bases short and J 5 bases short, with 23 bases between. Germline CDR1 and CDR2: ENHRY and SYGVKD. The CDR3 here is CAISDPPGGRVDNEQFF. CDR3 DNA: TGTGCCATCAGCGACCCCCCCGGGGGGCGCGTCGACAATGAGCAGTTCTTC.

V usage is TRBV7-2 and J usage is TRBJ2-1, with 12 bases identical to TRBD2. There are 17 residues in the CDR3. Trimming took 3 bases from V and 7 from J; bases not matched to a gene: 10. Germline loops: CDR1 SGHTA, CDR2 FQGNSA. The CDR3 coding sequence is TGTGCCAGCAGCTTTCTGGCTAGCGGGAGGGCCCGGAATGAGCAGTTCTTC. It is translated as CASSFLASGRARNEQFF.

The rearrangement uses TRBV11-3 and TRBJ1-4, with 8 bases fitting TRBD1. The ends lost 4 bases at V and 9 bases at J; junction bases unmatched: 7. This CDR3 has 14 residues. The germline CDR1 and CDR2 sequences are SGHNT and YENEEA. This chain's CDR3 is CASSSDRAYQKLFF. The CDR3 DNA follows: TGTGCCAGCAGCTCGGACAGGGCCTATCAAAAACTGTTTTTT.

The chain couples TRBV27 to TRBJ1-2, with a weak D call TRBD1 (6 bases). There are 14 residues in the CDR3. Germline CDR1 is MNHEY and CDR2 is SMNVEV (reference sequence). V shed 2 bases and J shed 4 bases, with 11 bases lying between them. CDR3 sequence: CASSLVGGTYGYTF. The CDR3 DNA reads as TGTGCCAGCAGTTTAGTAGGGGGAACCTATGGCTACACCTTC.

There are a few counts of this clone. V is TRBV29-1 and J is TRBJ1-2; 10 bases line up with TRBD1. The CDR3 contains 13 residues. Trimming cost V 8 bases and J 8 bases; bases outside gene matches: 11. From germline, CDR1 is SQVTM and CDR2 ANQGSEA. The CDR3 here is CSISVGTGEGYTF. The CDR3 coding sequence is TGCAGCATCTCAGTTGGGACAGGGGAAGGCTACACCTTC.